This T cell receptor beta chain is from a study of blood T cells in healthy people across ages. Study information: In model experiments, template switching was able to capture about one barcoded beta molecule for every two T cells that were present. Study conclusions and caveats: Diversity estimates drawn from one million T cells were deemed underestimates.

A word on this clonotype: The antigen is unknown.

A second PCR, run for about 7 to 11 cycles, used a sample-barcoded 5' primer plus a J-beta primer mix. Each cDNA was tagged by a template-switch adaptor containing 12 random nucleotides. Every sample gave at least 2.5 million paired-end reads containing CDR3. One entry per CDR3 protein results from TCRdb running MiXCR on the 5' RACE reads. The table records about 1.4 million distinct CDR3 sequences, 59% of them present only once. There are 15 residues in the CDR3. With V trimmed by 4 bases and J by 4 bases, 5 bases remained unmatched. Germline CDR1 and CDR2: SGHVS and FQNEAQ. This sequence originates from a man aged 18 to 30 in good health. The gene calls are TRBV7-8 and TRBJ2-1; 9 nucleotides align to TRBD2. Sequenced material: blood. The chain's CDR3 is CASSSGREGYNEQFF. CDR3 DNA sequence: TGTGCCAGCAGCTCCGGGCGGGAGGGATACAATGAGCAGTTCTTC.